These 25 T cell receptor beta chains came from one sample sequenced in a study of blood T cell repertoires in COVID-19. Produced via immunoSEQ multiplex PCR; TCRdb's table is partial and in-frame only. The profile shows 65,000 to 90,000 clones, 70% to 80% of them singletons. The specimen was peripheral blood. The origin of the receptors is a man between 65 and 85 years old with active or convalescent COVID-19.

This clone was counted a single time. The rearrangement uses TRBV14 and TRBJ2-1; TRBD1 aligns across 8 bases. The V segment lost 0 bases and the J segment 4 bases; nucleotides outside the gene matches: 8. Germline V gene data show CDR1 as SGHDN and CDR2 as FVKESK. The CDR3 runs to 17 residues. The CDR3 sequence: CASSQDRRTGPYNEQFF. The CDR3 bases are TGTGCCAGCAGCCAAGATAGGAGGACAGGGCCATACAATGAGCAGTTCTTC.

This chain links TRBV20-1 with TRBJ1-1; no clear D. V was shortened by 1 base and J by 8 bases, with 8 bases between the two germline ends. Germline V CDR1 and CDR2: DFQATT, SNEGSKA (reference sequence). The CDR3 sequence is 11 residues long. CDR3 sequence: CSARGTGEAFF. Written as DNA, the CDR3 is TGCAGTGCTAGAGGGACGGGGGAAGCTTTCTTT.

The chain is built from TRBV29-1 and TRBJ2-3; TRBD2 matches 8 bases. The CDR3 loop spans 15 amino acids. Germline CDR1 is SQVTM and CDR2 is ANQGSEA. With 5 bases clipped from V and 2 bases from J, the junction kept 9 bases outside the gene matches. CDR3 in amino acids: CSVPKAGASTDTQYF. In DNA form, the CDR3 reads TGCAGCGTTCCTAAAGCGGGGGCATCCACAGATACGCAGTATTTT.

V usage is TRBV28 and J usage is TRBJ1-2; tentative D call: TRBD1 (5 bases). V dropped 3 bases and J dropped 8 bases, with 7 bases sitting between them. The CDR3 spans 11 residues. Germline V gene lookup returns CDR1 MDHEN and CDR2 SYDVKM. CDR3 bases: TGTGCCAGCAGTTTTAGGGGAGGCTACACCTTC. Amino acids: CASSFRGGYTF.

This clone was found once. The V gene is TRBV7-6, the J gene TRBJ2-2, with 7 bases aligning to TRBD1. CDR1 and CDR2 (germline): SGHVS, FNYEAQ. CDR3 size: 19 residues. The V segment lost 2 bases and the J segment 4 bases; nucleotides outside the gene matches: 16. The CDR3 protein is CASSLSETGSFGTTGELFF. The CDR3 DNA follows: TGTGCCAGCAGCTTAAGTGAGACAGGGAGTTTTGGAACCACCGGGGAGCTGTTTTTT.

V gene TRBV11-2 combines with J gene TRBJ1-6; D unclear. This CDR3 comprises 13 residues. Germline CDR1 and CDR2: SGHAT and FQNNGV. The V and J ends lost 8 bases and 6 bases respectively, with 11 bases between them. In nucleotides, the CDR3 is TGTGCCAGCCGGGGTCCGGTTAATTCACCCCTCCACTTT. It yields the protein CASRGPVNSPLHF. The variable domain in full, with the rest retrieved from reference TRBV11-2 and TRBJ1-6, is EAGVAQSPRYKIIEKRQSVAFWCNPISGHATLYWYQQILGQGPKLLIQFQNNGVVDDSQLPKDRFSAERLKGVDSTLKIQPAKLEDSAVYLCASRGPVNSPLHFGNGTRLTVT.

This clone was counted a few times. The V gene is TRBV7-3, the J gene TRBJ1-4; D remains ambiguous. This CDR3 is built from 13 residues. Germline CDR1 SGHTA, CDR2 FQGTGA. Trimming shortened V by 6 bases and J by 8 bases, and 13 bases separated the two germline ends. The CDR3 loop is CASSSRYLEKLFF. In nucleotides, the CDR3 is TGTGCCAGCAGTTCGAGATACCTGGAAAAACTGTTTTTT.

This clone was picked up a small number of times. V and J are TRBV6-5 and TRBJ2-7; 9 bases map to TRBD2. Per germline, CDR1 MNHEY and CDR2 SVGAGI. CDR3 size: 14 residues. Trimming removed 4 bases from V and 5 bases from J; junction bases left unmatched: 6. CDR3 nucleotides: TGTGCCAGCAGTTCGAGGACTAGCGTTAACGAGCAGTACTTC. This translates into CASSSRTSVNEQYF.

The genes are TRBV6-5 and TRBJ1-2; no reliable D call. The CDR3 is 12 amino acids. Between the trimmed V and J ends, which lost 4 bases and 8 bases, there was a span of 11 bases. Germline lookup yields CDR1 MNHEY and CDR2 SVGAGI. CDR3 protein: CASSSRGGGYTF. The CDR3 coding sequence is TGTGCCAGCAGTTCGCGGGGAGGCGGCTACACCTTC.

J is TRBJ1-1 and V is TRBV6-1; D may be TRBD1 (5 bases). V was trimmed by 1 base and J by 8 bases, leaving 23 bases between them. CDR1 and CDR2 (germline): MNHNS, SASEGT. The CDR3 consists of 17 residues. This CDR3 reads CASSEGILGTGQREAFF. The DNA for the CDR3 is TGTGCCAGCAGTGAAGGGATACTTGGGACTGGCCAAAGAGAAGCTTTCTTT.

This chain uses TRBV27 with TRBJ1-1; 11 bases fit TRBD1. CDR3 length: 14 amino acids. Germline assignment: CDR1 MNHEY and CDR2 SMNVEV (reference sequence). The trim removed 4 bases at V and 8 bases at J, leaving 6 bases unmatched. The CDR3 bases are TGTGCCAGCAGTTGGACAGGGGGCGAGTCCGAAGCTTTCTTT. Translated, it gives CASSWTGGESEAFF.

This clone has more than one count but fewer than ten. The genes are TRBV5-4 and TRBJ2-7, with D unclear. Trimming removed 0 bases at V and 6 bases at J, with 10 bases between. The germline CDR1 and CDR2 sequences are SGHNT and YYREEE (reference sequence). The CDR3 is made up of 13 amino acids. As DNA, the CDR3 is TGTGCCAGCAGCTTGGGGCAGGTCGGCGAGCAGTACTTC. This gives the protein CASSLGQVGEQYF.

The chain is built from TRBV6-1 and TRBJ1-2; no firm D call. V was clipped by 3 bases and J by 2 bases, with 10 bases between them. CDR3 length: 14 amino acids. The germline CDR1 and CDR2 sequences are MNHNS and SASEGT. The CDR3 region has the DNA TGTGCCAGCAGTGATCACCTAGTGAACTATGGCTACACCTTC. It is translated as CASSDHLVNYGYTF.

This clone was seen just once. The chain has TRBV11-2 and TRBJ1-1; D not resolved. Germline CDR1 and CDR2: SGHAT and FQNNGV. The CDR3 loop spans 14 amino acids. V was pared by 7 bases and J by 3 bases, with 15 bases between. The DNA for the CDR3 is TGTGCCAGCACCTACAACCTCGGGGACACTGAAGCTTTCTTT. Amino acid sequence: CASTYNLGDTEAFF. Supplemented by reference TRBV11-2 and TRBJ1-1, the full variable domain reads EAGVAQSPRYKIIEKRQSVAFWCNPISGHATLYWYQQILGQGPKLLIQFQNNGVVDDSQLPKDRFSAERLKGVDSTLKIQPAKLEDSAVYLCASTYNLGDTEAFFGQGTRLTVV.

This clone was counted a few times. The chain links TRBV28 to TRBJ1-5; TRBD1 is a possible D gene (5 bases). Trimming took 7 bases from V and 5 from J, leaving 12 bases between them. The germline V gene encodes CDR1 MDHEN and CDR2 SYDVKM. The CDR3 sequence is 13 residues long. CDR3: CASNSGLHQPQHF. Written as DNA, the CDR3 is TGTGCCAGCAATTCAGGGCTGCATCAGCCCCAGCATTTT.

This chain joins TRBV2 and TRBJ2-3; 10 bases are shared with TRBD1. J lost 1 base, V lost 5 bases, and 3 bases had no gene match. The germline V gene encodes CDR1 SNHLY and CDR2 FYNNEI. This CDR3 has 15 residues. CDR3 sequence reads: CASSYGTGGTDTQYF. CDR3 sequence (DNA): TGTGCCAGCAGTTATGGGACAGGGGGCACAGATACGCAGTATTTT.

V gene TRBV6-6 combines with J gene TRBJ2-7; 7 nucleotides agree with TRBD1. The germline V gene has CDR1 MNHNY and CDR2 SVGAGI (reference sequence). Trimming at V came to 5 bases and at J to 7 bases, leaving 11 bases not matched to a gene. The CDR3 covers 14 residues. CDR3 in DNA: TGTGCCAGCAGTGACCTGACAGGGAAAGGGGAGCAGTACTTC. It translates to CASSDLTGKGEQYF.

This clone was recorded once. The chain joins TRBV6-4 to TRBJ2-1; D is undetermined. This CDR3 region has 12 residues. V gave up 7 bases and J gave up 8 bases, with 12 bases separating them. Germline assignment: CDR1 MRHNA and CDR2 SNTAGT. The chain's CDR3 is CASTPRTHEQFF. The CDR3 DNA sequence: TGTGCCAGCACCCCGCGCACCCATGAGCAGTTCTTC.

The CDR3 DNA follows: TGTGCCAGCAGGGCGACTAGCGGGATCACAGGGGGCACAGATACGCAGTATTTT. Amino acid sequence: CASRATSGITGGTDTQYF. The gene calls are TRBV2 and TRBJ2-3; the match to TRBD2 covers 11 bases. The junction had 12 bases not matched to a gene; V was cut back by 6 bases and J by 1 base. The CDR3 consists of 18 residues. Per the germline V gene, CDR1 is SNHLY and CDR2 is FYNNEI.

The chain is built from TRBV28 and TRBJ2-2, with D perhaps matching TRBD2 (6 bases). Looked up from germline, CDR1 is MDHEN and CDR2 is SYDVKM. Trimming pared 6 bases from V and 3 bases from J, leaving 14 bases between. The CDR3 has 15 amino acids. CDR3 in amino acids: CASRDGGTDTGELFF. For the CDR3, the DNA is TGTGCCAGCAGGGATGGGGGGACGGACACCGGGGAGCTGTTTTTT.

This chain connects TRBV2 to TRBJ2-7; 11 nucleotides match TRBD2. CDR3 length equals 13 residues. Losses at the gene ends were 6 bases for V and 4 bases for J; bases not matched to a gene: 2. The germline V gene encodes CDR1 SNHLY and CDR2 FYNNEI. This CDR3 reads CASRTSGAYEQYF. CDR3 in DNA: TGTGCCAGCAGGACTAGCGGGGCTTACGAGCAGTACTTC.

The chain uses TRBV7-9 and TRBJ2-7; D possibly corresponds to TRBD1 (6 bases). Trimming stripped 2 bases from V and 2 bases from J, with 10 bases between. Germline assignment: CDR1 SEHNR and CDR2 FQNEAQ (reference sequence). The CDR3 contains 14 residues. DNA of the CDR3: TGTGCCAGCAGCTTAACGCAGGGGACCTACGAGCAGTACTTC. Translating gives CASSLTQGTYEQYF.

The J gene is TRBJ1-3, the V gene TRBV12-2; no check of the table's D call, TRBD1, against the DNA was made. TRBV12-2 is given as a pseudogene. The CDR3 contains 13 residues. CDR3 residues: CASRQGQKNTIYF. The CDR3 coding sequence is TGTGCAAGTCGCCAGGGACAGAAAAACACCATATATTTT.

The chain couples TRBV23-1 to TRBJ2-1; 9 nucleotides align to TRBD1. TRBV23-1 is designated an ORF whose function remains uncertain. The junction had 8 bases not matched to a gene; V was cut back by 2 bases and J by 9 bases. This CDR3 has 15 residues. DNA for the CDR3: TGCGCCAGCAGTCAAAGGGACAGGGTCAGGGGTGAGCAGTTCTTC. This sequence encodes CASSQRDRVRGEQFF.

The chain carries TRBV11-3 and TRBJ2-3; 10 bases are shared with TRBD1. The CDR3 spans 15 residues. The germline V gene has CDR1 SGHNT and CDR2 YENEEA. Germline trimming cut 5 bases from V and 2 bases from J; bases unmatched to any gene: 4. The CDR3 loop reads CASSKRQGATDTQYF. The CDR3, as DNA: TGTGCCAGCAGCAAACGACAGGGGGCCACAGATACGCAGTATTTT.